The next 22 T cell receptor beta chains were all read from a single sample in a study of blood T cell repertoires in COVID-19. Data came from immunoSEQ multiplex PCR; TCRdb stores just in-frame clones and leaves some out. Of roughly 160,000 clones detected, approximately 79% appear once; the ten largest clones hold around 2.9%. Sequencing input: peripheral blood. The receptors stem from a woman over 75 with acute or convalescent COVID-19.

The chain couples TRBV19 to TRBJ1-1; TRBD1 agrees at 7 bases. This CDR3 comprises 15 residues. Germline trimming cut 5 bases from V and 5 bases from J; bases unmatched to any gene: 11. Germline V lookup: CDR1 LNHDA, CDR2 SQIVND (reference sequence). The CDR3 coding sequence is TGTGCCAGTAGTCATCGGACAGGTCCAAGGACTGAAGCTTTCTTT. This translates into CASSHRTGPRTEAFF.

The chain uses TRBV9 and TRBJ1-2; TRBD1 matches 11 bases. Germline loops: CDR1 SGDLS, CDR2 YYNGEE. The V segment lost 4 bases and the J segment 10 bases; nucleotides outside the gene matches: 6. This CDR3 contains 13 residues. CDR3 DNA: TGTGCCAGCAGCCGGGACAGGGGGAGGAACTACACCTTC. The encoded protein is CASSRDRGRNYTF.

The chain carries TRBV6-2 or TRBV6-3 and TRBJ2-3, with 15 bases fitting TRBD2. V dropped 5 bases and J dropped 9; count of bases not matched to a gene: 6. The CDR3 is 15 residues long. The V gene's germline CDR1 is MNHEY and CDR2 SVGEGT. CDR3 nucleotide sequence: TGTGCCAGCAGTGATCCGGGGACTAGCGGGGGGACGCAGTATTTT. Protein product: CASSDPGTSGGTQYF.

V usage is TRBV30 and J usage is TRBJ1-4; D unresolved. V was cut by 1 base and J by 8 bases, with 8 bases left in between. The CDR3 runs to 12 residues. CDR1 and CDR2 from the germline V gene are GTSNPN and SVGIG (reference sequence). This chain's CDR3 is CAWSAVKEKLFF. In DNA, the CDR3 is TGTGCCTGGAGTGCCGTAAAAGAAAAACTGTTTTTT.

The gene calls are TRBV28 and TRBJ2-4, with no clear D. From germline, CDR1 is MDHEN and CDR2 SYDVKM. Trimming removed 6 bases at V and 3 bases at J, with 12 bases between. The CDR3 extends over 14 amino acids. CDR3 in amino acids: CASSRQEGKNIQYF. CDR3 DNA: TGTGCCAGCAGCCGACAAGAAGGCAAAAACATTCAGTACTTC.

The V gene is TRBV24-1, the J gene TRBJ2-1, with 11 positions matching TRBD2. Looked up from germline, CDR1 is KGHDR and CDR2 is SFDVKD. The trim removed 2 bases at V and 0 bases at J, leaving 8 bases unmatched. The CDR3 contains 19 residues. The CDR3 reads CATSDSFLAGGLSYNEQFF. The CDR3 DNA reads as TGTGCCACCAGTGATTCGTTCCTAGCGGGAGGCCTCTCCTACAATGAGCAGTTCTTC.

The chain recombines TRBV19 with TRBJ2-2; 12 nucleotides match TRBD2. V lost 7 bases and J lost 2; bases outside the gene matches: 8. CDR1 is LNHDA, CDR2 SQIVND, per germline (reference sequence). CDR3 length: 17 residues. The DNA for the CDR3 is TGTGCCAGTACCTCACTAGCGGGAGGAACTAACACCGGGGAGCTGTTTTTT. Translating it yields CASTSLAGGTNTGELFF.

V gene TRBV5-4 combines with J gene TRBJ2-1; 10 nucleotides line up with TRBD2. The CDR3 runs to 14 residues. Germline CDR1 is SGHNT and CDR2 is YYREEE (reference sequence). Trimming took 2 bases from V and 8 from J; bases not matched to a gene: 4. In nucleotides, the CDR3 is TGTGCCAGCAGCTTACTAGCGGGACAATATGAGCAGTTCTTC. Translated, it gives CASSLLAGQYEQFF.

The chain has TRBV5-1 and TRBJ2-1; TRBD2 matches at 12 bases. The junction had 12 bases not matched to a gene; V was cut back by 3 bases and J by 8 bases. The CDR3 has 17 amino acids. Germline V gene sequence: CDR1 SGHRS, CDR2 YFSETQ. CDR3 sequence: CASSWTSSGRASDEQFF. CDR3 bases: TGCGCCAGCAGCTGGACCTCTAGCGGGAGGGCCAGCGATGAGCAGTTCTTC.

This chain links TRBV7-9 with TRBJ2-5; the D is unclear. Deletions cut 10 bases from V and 5 bases from J, with 26 bases between. Germline CDR1 reads SEHNR; CDR2 reads FQNEAQ (reference sequence). The CDR3 consists of 16 residues. The CDR3 DNA follows: TGTGCCACAGACCCGACGACGTCCCAGGCGCTCGAGACCCAGTACTTC. It yields the protein CATDPTTSQALETQYF.

The rearrangement joins TRBV24-1 to TRBJ2-3; TRBD1 matches at 9 bases. The CDR3 consists of 13 residues. J was trimmed by 4 bases and V by 11 bases; bases with no gene match: 6. Germline CDR1 reads KGHDR; CDR2 reads SFDVKD. DNA of the CDR3: TGTGCCATTGGGACAGGGCCGGCAGATACGCAGTATTTT. Protein product: CAIGTGPADTQYF.

This chain links TRBV2 with TRBJ2-1, with 8 bases identical to TRBD2. Germline V gene data show CDR1 as SNHLY and CDR2 as FYNNEI. The CDR3 is 15 amino acids. The trim removed 7 bases at V and 4 bases at J, leaving 9 bases unmatched. The CDR3 nucleotides are TGTGCCAGCAAGAAGAGCGGGAGTGGGTACAATGAGCAGTTCTTC. It yields the protein CASKKSGSGYNEQFF.

A few counts support this clone. CDR3 protein: CAWRAAGGISYEQYF. The CDR3 DNA is TGTGCCTGGAGAGCAGCGGGAGGCATCTCCTACGAGCAGTACTTC. The chain couples TRBV30 to TRBJ2-7; TRBD2 matches 9 bases. The CDR3 contains 15 residues. J was trimmed by 0 bases and V by 3 bases; bases with no gene match: 6. CDR1 GTSNPN and CDR2 SVGIG come from the germline V gene (reference sequence).

This clone appeared a few times. This chain uses TRBV6-4 with TRBJ2-2, with TRBD1 identical over 7 bases. The germline V gene encodes CDR1 MRHNA and CDR2 SNTAGT. Trimming cost V 5 bases and J 4 bases; bases outside gene matches: 7. The CDR3 covers 15 residues. CDR3 in amino acids: CASSKDRLGTGELFF. CDR3 bases: TGTGCCAGCAGTAAGGACAGGCTTGGCACCGGGGAGCTGTTTTTT.

V and J are TRBV9 and TRBJ2-3, with 8 bases that match TRBD2. Trimming took 3 bases from V and 6 from J; bases not matched to a gene: 9. This CDR3 comprises 15 residues. CDR1 SGDLS and CDR2 YYNGEE come from the germline V gene. The DNA of the CDR3 is TGTGCCAGCAGCGCCGTAGCGGGGACGTCGGATACGCAGTATTTT. Translating gives CASSAVAGTSDTQYF.

As regards this clone: The sample has other DNA sequences that encode this CDR3 too. J is TRBJ1-1 and V is TRBV2; D unclear. CDR3 length equals 13 residues. Germline values: CDR1 SNHLY, CDR2 FYNNEI. V lost 5 bases to trimming and J lost 0 bases, with 7 bases between them. In DNA form, the CDR3 reads TGTGCCAGCAGTCTCCAGATGAACACTGAAGCTTTCTTT. Amino acids: CASSLQMNTEAFF.

The rearrangement uses TRBV5-1 and TRBJ2-2, with 10 bases identical to TRBD1. The CDR3 runs to 16 residues. The ends lost 2 bases at V and 1 base at J; junction bases unmatched: 2. Germline V CDR1 and CDR2: SGHRS, YFSETQ. The CDR3 coding sequence is TGCGCCAGCAGCTTACGGGACAGGGGGAACACCGGGGAGCTGTTTTTT. Translating it yields CASSLRDRGNTGELFF.

V usage is TRBV10-3 and J usage is TRBJ1-4, with TRBD1 identical over 8 bases. The CDR3 has 15 amino acids. Per the germline V gene, CDR1 is ENHRY and CDR2 is SYGVKD. Trimming cost V 4 bases and J 8 bases; bases outside gene matches: 9. The CDR3 region has the DNA TGTGCCATCAGTGCCCAGGACAGGGAGGGAGAAAAACTGTTTTTT. The encoded protein is CAISAQDREGEKLFF.

The V call is TRBV7-9, the J call TRBJ1-3; 10 nucleotides match TRBD1. CDR1 is SEHNR and CDR2 is FQNEAQ in the germline V gene (reference sequence). The junction had 6 bases not matched to a gene; V was cut back by 5 bases and J by 2 bases. The CDR3 sequence is 16 residues long. CDR3 bases: TGTGCCAGCAGCCCTCAGACAGGGGGCACTGGAAACACCATATATTTT. Its protein product is CASSPQTGGTGNTIYF.

This clone was seen only once. CDR3 sequence: CASTSPPRDIYEQYF. CDR3 bases: TGCGCCAGCACGAGTCCACCCCGGGATATATACGAGCAGTACTTC. The rearrangement joins TRBV23-1 to TRBJ2-7; D is perhaps TRBD2 (5 bases). TRBV23-1 carries the ORF label, with uncertain function. V was trimmed by 7 bases and J by 4 bases, leaving 20 bases between them. The CDR3 is 15 amino acids.

This chain uses TRBV12-3 or TRBV12-4 with TRBJ2-5, with 9 bases fitting TRBD2. The CDR3 totals 13 residues. V shed 5 bases and J 3 bases; nucleotides not matched to a gene: 1. CDR3 loop: CASSPSGEETQYF. The CDR3 nucleotides read TGTGCCAGCAGTCCTAGCGGGGAAGAGACCCAGTACTTC.

J is TRBJ2-3 and V is TRBV30, with a tentative D call TRBD2 (6 bases). CDR1 is GTSNPN, CDR2 SVGIG, per germline (reference sequence). V was clipped by 5 bases and J by 5 bases, with 11 bases between them. CDR3 length: 12 amino acids. In DNA form, the CDR3 reads TGTGCCTGGGGACTGGGGGGAGATACGCAGTATTTT. This encodes CAWGLGGDTQYF. Using reference TRBV30 and TRBJ2-3 for the parts outside the CDR3, the full variable domain is SQTIHQWPATLVQPVGSPLSLECTVEGTSNPNLYWYRQAAGRGLQLLFYSVGIGQISSEVPQNLSASRPQDRQFILSSKKLLLSDSGFYLCAWGLGGDTQYFGPGTRLTVL.